In this sample, the clone carrying this T cell receptor beta chain turned up many times. The antigen is not known. The lymph nodes were axillary draining lymph nodes from breast cancer patients. The data originate from a study of breast tumors, draining lymph nodes, adjacent tissues. Each CDR3 protein gets one entry after TCRdb re-called the multiplex PCR reads with MiXCR. The sample lists around 150,000 distinct CDR3 sequences, around 22% occurring once. Findings of the study overall: Most tumor T cells seemingly derive from lymph node, then expand in tumor.

This clonotype originated in a female donor with breast cancer. Some clones in this sample may be carry-over from other donors' samples. The material sequenced was axillary lymph node tissue.

The CDR3, as DNA: TGTGCCAGCAGCGTAGACAGACCTCCGACAGATACGCAGTATTTT. This translates into CASSVDRPPTDTQYF. This rearrangement joins TRBV5-6 to TRBJ2-3; possibly TRBD1 for D (5 bases). Trimming removed 4 bases at V and 3 bases at J, with 15 bases between. The CDR3 runs 15 residues. Germline V lookup: CDR1 SGHDT, CDR2 YYEEEE. The whole variable domain, remainder taken from reference TRBV5-6 and TRBJ2-3, is DAGVTQSPTHLIKTRGQQVTLRCSPKSGHDTVSWYQQALGQGPQFIFQYYEEEERQRGNFPDRFSGHQFPNYSSELNVNALLLGDSALYLCASSVDRPPTDTQYFGPGTRLTVL.